A selection of T cell receptor beta chains follows, all from one sample in a study of blood T cell repertoires in COVID-19. Generated by immunoSEQ multiplex PCR, the TCRdb table keeps only in-frame clones and is missing some. The sample contains 150,000 to 200,000 clones, about 88% of which appear only once. The specimen sequenced was peripheral blood. The source is a woman older than 75 in a cohort sampled during active or convalescent COVID-19. The CDR3 runs from the conserved cysteine through the conserved F or W. D genes are given only for firm matches. Expanded clones get a size class; other rows say once, few or many, or leave the size out.

d_call	j_call	v_call	clone_size	cdr3_nt	cdr3_aa
TRBD1	TRBJ1-2	TRBV19	.	TGTGCCAGTAGTATACGACAGGGGAGTTACAACTATGGCTACACCTTC	CASSIRQGSYNYGYTF
.	TRBJ1-6	TRBV30	.	TGTGCCTGGAGCCAGATGTCGGGTTCACCCCTCCACTTT	CAWSQMSGSPLHF
.	TRBJ2-4	TRBV19	few	TGTGCCAGTAGTATCAGAGGGGAGGACATTCAGTACTTC	CASSIRGEDIQYF
TRBD1	TRBJ1-1	TRBV4-2	.	TGTGCCAGCAGCCAAGATCGGCGCCAGGGACAGGGCGATCTCTTT	CASSQDRRQGQGDLF
.	TRBJ1-1	TRBV9	few	TGTGCCAGCAGCGAATTTTCGGTGAACACTGAAGCTTTCTTT	CASSEFSVNTEAFF
.	TRBJ2-1	TRBV5-1	few	TGCGCCAGCATTCCTAACGGGATTAACAATGAGCAGTTCTTC	CASIPNGINNEQFF
.	TRBJ1-6	TRBV2	.	TGTGCCAGCAGTTCCAGATTAAATTCACCCCTCCACTTT	CASSSRLNSPLHF
.	TRBJ2-2	TRBV5-5	.	TGTGCCAGCAGCTTGGTGACAGTGAACACCGGGGAGCTGTTTTTT	CASSLVTVNTGELFF
.	TRBJ1-6	TRBV19	.	TGTGCCAGTAGTCCCGGGAGCTCCTATAATTCACCCCTCCACTTT	CASSPGSSYNSPLHF
.	TRBJ1-6	TRBV7-6	.	TGTGCCAGCAGCTTACTAGCACAGGGAACTAATTCACCCCTCCACTTT	CASSLLAQGTNSPLHF
TRBD1	TRBJ1-2	TRBV6-5	.	TGTGCCAGCGGGACAGGATATGGCTACACCTTC	CASGTGYGYTF
.	TRBJ2-7	TRBV2	.	TGTGCCAGCAGTGGGGTGGCGGCCAGTGGGGAGCAGTACTTC	CASSGVAASGEQYF
.	TRBJ2-3	TRBV2	.	TGTGCCAGCAAATCACTAGTGAGCACAGATACGCAGTATTTT	CASKSLVSTDTQYF
TRBD2	TRBJ2-2	TRBV24-1	.	TGTGCCACCAGTGATTTCCTAGCGGGGGGGCGCGGGAACACCGGGGAGCTGTTTTTT	CATSDFLAGGRGNTGELFF
.	TRBJ2-5	TRBV7-2	.	TGTGCCAGCAGCCTCTGGACAGCCCCAGAGACCCAGTACTTC	CASSLWTAPETQYF
.	TRBJ2-1	TRBV27	.	TGTGCCAGCAGAATACAGAGTTACAATGAGCAGTTCTTC	CASRIQSYNEQFF
TRBD1	TRBJ1-1	TRBV7-9	.	TGTGCCAGCAGCTCAAGGACAGGGCTTAGAATGAACACTGAAGCTTTCTTT	CASSSRTGLRMNTEAFF
TRBD2	TRBJ2-1	TRBV5-1	once	TGCGCCAGCAGCTTGGGACTAGCATCCTACAATGAGCAGTTCTTC	CASSLGLASYNEQFF
.	TRBJ1-1	TRBV20-1	.	TGCAGTGCTAGAACCGACAGGGAAGCTTTCTTT	CSARTDREAFF
TRBD2	TRBJ2-7	TRBV24-1	once	TGTGCCACCAGTGATAGCGGGAAGGACTACGAGCAGTACTTC	CATSDSGKDYEQYF
TRBD1	TRBJ2-7	TRBV5-1	.	TGCGCCAGCAGAGCAGGGGGCGCATTGGCCTACGAGCAGTACTTC	CASRAGGALAYEQYF
.	TRBJ1-1	TRBV18	.	TGTGCCAGCTCAGGGGGGGCGAACACTGAAGCTTTCTTT	CASSGGANTEAFF
.	TRBJ1-6	TRBV27	.	TGTGCCAGCAGTTACGGGGGTACCTATAATTCACCCCTCCACTTT	CASSYGGTYNSPLHF